The rows below give T cell receptor beta chains drawn from one sample of a study of graft-versus-host responses after intestinal transplantation. Only in-frame clones appear in the TCRdb table, and some are missing; sequencing was by immunoSEQ multiplex PCR. The repertoire holds approximately 93,000 clones, just under 95% seen once, with approximately 0.07% in the top ten. These receptors' antigens are unknown. The input for sequencing was unstimulated CD8+ T cells sorted from spleen or lymph node cells, taken before transplant. These receptors were obtained from a human donor who was the organ donor for an intestinal transplant. CDR3s leave out the opening cysteine and the closing phenylalanine or tryptophan. Expanded clones are given a class, and other clones once, few, many or no size at all.

clone_size: NA
j_call: TRBJ2-1
v_call: TRBV27
cdr3_aa: ASSLSYSYNEQF

clone_size: NA
j_call: TRBJ1-1
v_call: TRBV11-3
cdr3_aa: ASSAYRGNTEAF

clone_size: NA
j_call: TRBJ2-3
v_call: TRBV6-1
cdr3_aa: ASSVTGLAATDTQY

clone_size: NA
j_call: TRBJ1-1
v_call: TRBV30
cdr3_aa: AWSNGFRNTEAF

clone_size: few
j_call: TRBJ1-1
v_call: TRBV29-1
cdr3_aa: SAVHRGLRSAEAF

clone_size: NA
j_call: TRBJ1-6
v_call: TRBV28
cdr3_aa: ASSRDRVGSPLH

clone_size: NA
j_call: TRBJ1-1
v_call: TRBV5-1
cdr3_aa: ASSFYPGQGVGANTEAF

clone_size: NA
j_call: TRBJ2-1
v_call: TRBV18
cdr3_aa: ASSPNSKGLAGNNEQF

clone_size: NA
j_call: TRBJ2-7
v_call: TRBV30
cdr3_aa: AWNELAGPSYEQY

clone_size: NA
j_call: TRBJ2-7
v_call: TRBV27
cdr3_aa: ASIPSGGHYEQY

clone_size: NA
j_call: TRBJ2-7
v_call: TRBV27
cdr3_aa: ASSFWGTSGYEQY

clone_size: once
j_call: TRBJ1-5
v_call: TRBV6-5
cdr3_aa: ASSEGQGGQPQH

clone_size: NA
j_call: TRBJ2-3
v_call: TRBV7-3
cdr3_aa: ASSLGAGGTDTQY

clone_size: few
j_call: TRBJ2-6
v_call: TRBV30
cdr3_aa: AGDYSGANVLT

clone_size: NA
j_call: TRBJ1-1
v_call: TRBV13
cdr3_aa: ASTLGGGGNTEAF

clone_size: NA
j_call: TRBJ1-4
v_call: TRBV25-1
cdr3_aa: ASRGQARAGKLF

clone_size: few
j_call: TRBJ2-7
v_call: TRBV6-5
cdr3_aa: ASSGGGIYEQY

clone_size: NA
j_call: TRBJ2-1
v_call: TRBV7-8
cdr3_aa: ASSPGTSGTRNEQF

clone_size: NA
j_call: TRBJ2-1
v_call: TRBV14
cdr3_aa: ASSQVGLRRAHNEQF

clone_size: NA
j_call: TRBJ2-7
v_call: TRBV7-9
cdr3_aa: ASSLEAGSYEQY

clone_size: NA
j_call: TRBJ2-7
v_call: TRBV11-2
cdr3_aa: ASSFGGVPYEQY

clone_size: NA
j_call: TRBJ2-7
v_call: TRBV9
cdr3_aa: ASSVGGGASSEQY

clone_size: once
j_call: TRBJ2-7
v_call: TRBV5-1
cdr3_aa: ASSLFGQGGLWEQY

clone_size: NA
j_call: TRBJ2-7
v_call: TRBV19
cdr3_aa: ASSGTTYEQY

clone_size: NA
j_call: TRBJ2-3
v_call: TRBV9
cdr3_aa: ASSVASGRATDTQY

clone_size: once
j_call: TRBJ2-1
v_call: TRBV25-1
cdr3_aa: AAQGDSYNEQF

clone_size: NA
j_call: TRBJ2-6
v_call: TRBV7-6
cdr3_aa: ASSFGQGAGGANVLT

clone_size: NA
j_call: TRBJ2-1
v_call: TRBV5-1
cdr3_aa: ASSLKPGQGYNEQF

clone_size: NA
j_call: TRBJ2-1
v_call: TRBV5-4
cdr3_aa: ASSLEVAGPYNEQF

clone_size: NA
j_call: TRBJ1-1
v_call: TRBV28
cdr3_aa: ASRFQGAGEAF

clone_size: NA
j_call: TRBJ1-1
v_call: TRBV19
cdr3_aa: ASSPWTGDSGAF

clone_size: NA
j_call: NA
v_call: TRBV5-4
cdr3_aa: ASSLSGGTYEQY

clone_size: once
j_call: TRBJ2-3
v_call: TRBV4-1
cdr3_aa: ASSQGPLSTDTQY

clone_size: once
j_call: TRBJ2-5
v_call: TRBV9
cdr3_aa: ASSVETGTSGTSPQETQY

clone_size: once
j_call: TRBJ1-5
v_call: TRBV27
cdr3_aa: ASSRTGYSNQPQH

clone_size: NA
j_call: TRBJ2-7
v_call: TRBV19
cdr3_aa: ASRRGQGANYEQY

clone_size: NA
j_call: TRBJ1-1
v_call: TRBV14
cdr3_aa: ASSPSAGAIGNTEAF

clone_size: NA
j_call: TRBJ2-2
v_call: TRBV28
cdr3_aa: ASSLASGNTGELF

clone_size: NA
j_call: TRBJ2-7
v_call: TRBV28
cdr3_aa: ASSGPGAYYEQY

clone_size: few
j_call: TRBJ2-1
v_call: TRBV27
cdr3_aa: ASSPAGLAGVAEQF

clone_size: NA
j_call: TRBJ2-7
v_call: TRBV6-1
cdr3_aa: ASSEEVGTGGSYEQY

clone_size: NA
j_call: TRBJ2-1
v_call: TRBV5-1
cdr3_aa: ASSLGWVAGTYNEQF